This TCR beta chain stems from a study of cytomegalovirus exposure and HLA in healthy donors. Notes on this clone: Its antigen is as yet unknown.

The CDR3 runs to 14 residues. Trimming cost V 6 bases and J 7 bases, with 15 bases left between them. Germline V gene sequence: CDR1 MNHEY, CDR2 SMNVEV (reference sequence). The PCR contained 60 Vbeta and 13 Jbeta primers. Sequenced by immunoSEQ multiplex PCR; TCRdb stores in-frame clones only, minus some. The table shows about 190,000 clones, with 65% to 85% occurring only once. Notes on the study in general: Most TCR sequences were rare, but some public TCRs occurred in many donors. In a later analysis, HLA-associated beta chains showed higher expansion and lower generation probabilities than comparable chains.

The receptor was derived from a woman in her late teens or twenties in good health and CMV-seronegative. Source material: PBMCs. The V call is TRBV27, the J call TRBJ1-4, with a possible D match to TRBD1 (5 bases). CDR3 loop: CASRPQGRIEKLFF. The CDR3 region has the DNA TGTGCCAGCAGGCCCCAGGGAAGGATTGAAAAACTGTTTTTT.